This TCR beta chain stems from a study of T cells in women clearing cervical HPV infection. Whole-study context: Case blood drawn at lesion detection; control blood after infection cleared. Study-level points and caveats: TRBV6-7 abundance was lower in cases than controls (around 0.1% versus 0.15%).

With respect to this clone: Its matching antigen is unknown. The read stops 3 residues short of the end of the CDR3; the missing end is completed from the germline J gene.

Only in-frame clones appear in the TCRdb table, and some are missing; sequencing was by immunoSEQ multiplex PCR. The data show some 50,000 clones, and the top ten clones hold more than 0.8%. CDR3 length: 13 residues. Germline V gene data show CDR1 as MRHNA and CDR2 as SNTAGT. With V trimmed by 6 bases and J by 6 bases, 2 bases remained unmatched. The sequencing input was blood buffy coat. The clonotype comes from a woman between 18 and 75 years old with a cervical HPV16 infection that either progressed to CIN3+ or cleared (not recorded which). The V call is TRBV6-4, the J call TRBJ2-1, with 10 positions matching TRBD2. The CDR3 DNA, read in part, is TGTGCCAGCAGCTGGACTAGCGGCAATGAG. Its protein product is CASSWTSGNE. The full CDR3 protein reads CASSWTSGNEQFF.